The clone carrying this T cell receptor beta chain came up once. The sample belongs to a study of blood T cell repertoires in COVID-19. Germline V lookup: CDR1 SEHNR, CDR2 FQNEAQ (reference sequence). The CDR3 runs to 14 residues. Trimming shortened V by 1 base and J by 5 bases, and 9 bases separated the two germline ends. Some clones are missing from TCRdb's copy, which holds only in-frame ones; the method was immunoSEQ multiplex PCR. Of approximately 280,000 clones listed, 80% to 95% are singletons. The J gene is TRBJ1-5, the V gene TRBV7-9; D gene uncertain. The sample was peripheral blood. The receptor was derived from a woman in her thirties with COVID-19, enrolled during active disease. CDR3 DNA sequence: TGTGCCAGCAGCTTAGGGTCAGAAGATCAGCCCCAGCATTTT. Its translation: CASSLGSEDQPQHF.